The next 5 T cell receptor beta chains were all read from a single sample in a study of radiation and T cells in renal cell carcinoma. Produced via immunoSEQ multiplex PCR; TCRdb's table is partial and in-frame only. The profile shows nearly 50,000 clones, 65% to 90% of them singletons. Sample time point: baseline pretreatment blood. Treatment indicated: 15 Gy SBRT to primary tumor, nephrectomy 4 weeks later. Sequencing used blood, obtained from a patient whose treatment included radiotherapy and nephrectomy. The source of these receptors is a woman in her 70s with renal cell carcinoma.

For this clone: This sample also contains other DNA sequences that code for the same CDR3. This rearrangement joins TRBV5-6 to TRBJ1-5; no reliable D call. The germline gives CDR1 SGHDT, CDR2 YYEEEE. The CDR3 is 13 residues long. V was clipped by 1 base and J by 2 bases, with 4 bases between them. CDR3 DNA sequence: TGTGCCAGCAGCTTGCTAGGCAATCAGCCCCAGCATTTT. This codes for CASSLLGNQPQHF.

This clone was seen only once. Compared with germline, one end of the junction differs, possibly owing to a read error. This chain uses TRBV4-3 with TRBJ1-1, with D hard to call. The CDR3 consists of 15 residues. Germline-derived CDR1 and CDR2 are LGHNA and YSLEER. The CDR3 loop is CASSQEPTVNTEAFF. CDR3 bases: TGCGCCAGCAGTCAAGAGCCAACAGTTAACACTGAAGCTTTCTTT.

This clone was observed a handful of times. The chain joins TRBV30 to TRBJ2-3; D gene uncertain. The germline V gene has CDR1 GTSNPN and CDR2 SVGIG (reference sequence). The ends were cut back, 5 bases at V and 0 bases at J, with 12 bases in the middle. The CDR3 contains 14 residues. CDR3 residues: CAWAPGLSTDTQYF. In nucleotides, the CDR3 is TGTGCCTGGGCACCGGGCCTTAGCACAGATACGCAGTATTTT. Looking up the rest from reference TRBV30 and TRBJ2-3 gives the full variable domain: SQTIHQWPATLVQPVGSPLSLECTVEGTSNPNLYWYRQAAGRGLQLLFYSVGIGQISSEVPQNLSASRPQDRQFILSSKKLLLSDSGFYLCAWAPGLSTDTQYFGPGTRLTVL.

V and J are TRBV7-6 and TRBJ2-7; 9 bases match TRBD1. This CDR3 region has 20 residues. V lost 5 bases, J lost 1 base, and 21 bases stayed unmatched. CDR1 SGHVS and CDR2 FNYEAQ come from the germline V gene. The CDR3: CASSPGGVRVRTGASYEQYF. CDR3 DNA: TGTGCCAGCAGCCCAGGCGGGGTCCGAGTGAGGACAGGGGCTTCCTACGAGCAGTACTTC.

The genes are TRBV5-1 and TRBJ1-2, with D unresolved. The CDR3 loop spans 15 amino acids. The germline gives CDR1 SGHRS, CDR2 YFSETQ. Trimming shortened V by 4 bases and J by 3 bases, and 16 bases separated the two germline ends. The CDR3 loop is CASSPGEPGDYGYTF. The CDR3 DNA sequence: TGCGCCAGCAGCCCCGGGGAACCGGGAGACTATGGCTACACCTTC.